This entry lists 24 T cell receptor beta chains sequenced from one sample in a study of shared clonotypes between healthy human individuals. The protocol was immunoSEQ multiplex PCR, while the TCRdb copy is restricted to in-frame clones and leaves out a portion. The table includes some 1,600,000 clones, around 98% detected once. Sequencing input: naive CD4+ T cells sorted from blood. The subset here: CD45RA+ positively selected. These TCRs come from a man aged 25-40 years in good health.

The V call is TRBV5-1, the J call TRBJ2-1; 8 bases are a match to TRBD2. The CDR3 runs 15 residues. Per germline, CDR1 SGHRS and CDR2 YFSETQ. The V and J ends lost 5 bases and 2 bases, in that order; junction bases with no gene match: 6. In nucleotides, the CDR3 is TGCGCCAGCAGAGATAGCGGGAACACCTACAATGAGCAGTTCTTC. Protein product: CASRDSGNTYNEQFF.

The chain couples TRBV6-5 to TRBJ1-4; D call uncertain. In germline, CDR1 is MNHEY, CDR2 SVGAGI. The CDR3 totals 15 residues. Trimming took 6 bases from V and 4 from J, leaving 15 bases between them. The CDR3 region has the DNA TGTGCCAGCAGGCGCCTCGAAGTTAGTAATGAAAAACTGTTTTTT. Its translation is CASRRLEVSNEKLFF.

The chain carries TRBV19 and TRBJ1-2; D unresolved. The length of the CDR3 is 15 residues. Germline values: CDR1 LNHDA, CDR2 SQIVND (reference sequence). V was trimmed by 3 bases and J by 5 bases, leaving 16 bases between them. CDR3 loop: CASSITAGILYGYTF. The CDR3 bases are TGTGCCAGTAGTATTACGGCGGGGATTCTTTATGGCTACACCTTC.

This chain uses TRBV5-6 with TRBJ1-2; possible D gene TRBD1, 5 bases. CDR1 and CDR2 (germline): SGHDT, YYEEEE. V was cut by 2 bases and J by 7 bases, with 9 bases left in between. The CDR3 covers 12 residues. This CDR3 is CASSFVRGGYTF. The CDR3 coding sequence is TGTGCCAGCAGCTTCGTTAGGGGTGGCTACACCTTC.

V is TRBV7-2 and J is TRBJ1-5; no firm D call. V lost 1 base and J lost 3, with 10 bases in between. The length of the CDR3 is 15 residues. CDR1 and CDR2 (germline): SGHTA, FQGNSA. The CDR3 bases are TGTGCCAGCAGCTTAGTTGCCAGCCTCAATCAGCCCCAGCATTTT. Its protein product is CASSLVASLNQPQHF.

The genes are TRBV6-4 and TRBJ2-1; the D is unclear. There are 17 residues in the CDR3. Trimming removed 5 bases at V and 0 bases at J, with 17 bases between. In germline, CDR1 is MRHNA, CDR2 SNTAGT. CDR3 in amino acids: CASSSYPFLSSYNEQFF. CDR3 sequence (DNA): TGTGCCAGCAGTTCATATCCTTTCTTAAGCTCCTACAATGAGCAGTTCTTC.

The chain employs TRBV6-6 and TRBJ2-3; possibly TRBD2 for D (6 bases). V dropped 6 bases and J dropped 2 bases, with 15 bases sitting between them. The CDR3 extends over 15 amino acids. Germline CDR1 is MNHNY and CDR2 is SVGAGI (reference sequence). The CDR3, as DNA: TGTGCCAGCAGACGAGCGGGTTACCCCACAGATACGCAGTATTTT. Translating it yields CASRRAGYPTDTQYF.

The chain recombines TRBV28 with TRBJ1-1; D uncertain. Trimming pared 3 bases from V and 6 bases from J, leaving 14 bases between. Germline V gene lookup returns CDR1 MDHEN and CDR2 SYDVKM. The CDR3 has 14 residues. The CDR3 protein is CASSFIGPTAEAFF. CDR3 in DNA: TGTGCCAGCAGTTTTATAGGGCCCACAGCTGAAGCTTTCTTT. Filled out from reference TRBV28 and TRBJ1-1, the complete variable domain reads DVKVTQSSRYLVKRTGEKVFLECVQDMDHENMFWYRQDPGLGLRLIYFSYDVKMKEKGDIPEGYSVSREKKERFSLILESASTNQTSMYLCASSFIGPTAEAFFGQGTRLTVV.

With respect to this clone: Other nucleotide sequences in the sample specify the same CDR3. The chain combines TRBV27 with TRBJ2-5; 8 nucleotides align to TRBD1. Germline CDR1 MNHEY, CDR2 SMNVEV (reference sequence). V trimming: 6 bases; J trimming: 5 bases; junction bases outside the gene matches: 2. CDR3 length equals 12 residues. The CDR3 region has the DNA TGTGCCAGCAGCTACAGGGGGGAGACCCAGTACTTC. Protein product: CASSYRGETQYF.

The CDR3 loop reads CASSQDIGTGQAYEQYF. CDR3 nucleotides: TGCGCCAGCAGCCAAGATATCGGGACAGGTCAAGCCTACGAGCAGTACTTC. The chain is built from TRBV4-1 and TRBJ2-7; TRBD1 aligns across 8 bases. Trimming at V came to 0 bases and at J to 2 bases, leaving 9 bases not matched to a gene. Germline CDR1 is MGHRA and CDR2 is YSYEKL. This CDR3 is 17 amino acids long.

V and J are TRBV4-3 and TRBJ1-3; TRBD1 aligns across 7 bases. CDR1 is LGHNA, CDR2 YSLEER, per germline. This CDR3 has 15 residues. After removal of 4 bases from V and 3 bases from J, the junction contained 6 bases not matched to a gene. DNA of the CDR3: TGCGCCAGCAGCCGGACAGGAGAAAGTGGAAACACCATATATTTT. Protein: CASSRTGESGNTIYF.

This clone has just one count. CDR3 protein: CSGQGIVNEQFF. CDR3 sequence (DNA): TGCAGCGGACAGGGTATAGTCAATGAGCAGTTCTTC. The chain recombines TRBV29-1 with TRBJ2-1; 7 positions match TRBD1. Per germline, CDR1 SQVTM and CDR2 ANQGSEA. The CDR3 has 12 residues. Germline trimming cut 7 bases from V and 6 bases from J; bases unmatched to any gene: 6.

The chain uses TRBV27 and TRBJ2-7; 7 nucleotides match TRBD1. The J segment lost 2 bases and the V segment lost 6 bases, leaving 13 bases of the junction unmatched. This CDR3 is 16 amino acids long. Looked up from germline, CDR1 is MNHEY and CDR2 is SMNVEV (reference sequence). This CDR3 is CASSTYRGSTTYEQYF. In DNA form, the CDR3 reads TGTGCCAGCAGCACGTACAGGGGCTCAACGACCTACGAGCAGTACTTC.

V is TRBV10-2 and J is TRBJ1-5; no definite D call. Deletions cut 0 bases from V and 4 bases from J, with 10 bases between. Germline-derived CDR1 and CDR2 are WSHSY and SAAADI. The CDR3 runs to 15 residues. CDR3 sequence: CASSESGGKNQPQHF. Here the CDR3 DNA reads TGCGCCAGCAGTGAGTCGGGAGGGAAGAATCAGCCCCAGCATTTT.

The chain employs TRBV15 and TRBJ2-7, with 10 bases matching TRBD2. The CDR3 is 14 residues long. Germline CDR1 LNHNV, CDR2 YYDKDF (reference sequence). The trim removed 2 bases at V and 5 bases at J, leaving 3 bases unmatched. CDR3 bases: TGTGCCACCAGCAGATCTGGGACTAGCGACGAGCAGTACTTC. The encoded protein is CATSRSGTSDEQYF.

The gene calls are TRBV5-1 and TRBJ2-3; perhaps TRBD1 as D (6 bases). The V gene lost 5 bases and the J gene lost 2 bases, with 12 bases spanning the gap. The V gene's germline CDR1 is SGHRS and CDR2 YFSETQ. The CDR3 spans 14 residues. The CDR3 DNA reads as TGCGCCAGCAGTCAATACAGGGCCACAGATACGCAGTATTTT. Translating gives CASSQYRATDTQYF.

The CDR3 DNA is TGTGCCAGCAGCCGAGTACTAGCGGGAGGAGGTGATACGCAGTATTTT. Translated, it gives CASSRVLAGGGDTQYF. V usage is TRBV7-9 and J usage is TRBJ2-3; TRBD2 aligns across 12 bases. The CDR3 is made up of 16 amino acids. The trim removed 5 bases at V and 6 bases at J, leaving 9 bases unmatched. Germline lookup yields CDR1 SEHNR and CDR2 FQNEAQ (reference sequence). The whole variable domain, filled in from reference TRBV7-9 and TRBJ2-3, reads DTGVSQNPRHKITKRGQNVTFRCDPISEHNRLYWYRQTLGQGPEFLTYFQNEAQLEKSRLLSDRFSAERPKGSFSTLEIQRTEQGDSAMYLCASSRVLAGGGDTQYFGPGTRLTVL.

The genes are TRBV13 and TRBJ2-7; either TRBD1 or TRBD2 may fit D (5 bases each). V lost 5 bases and J 4 bases, leaving 18 bases between the germline ends. Germline values: CDR1 PRHDT, CDR2 FYEKMQ (reference sequence). The CDR3 spans 15 residues. The CDR3: CASSQKQVGVYEQYF. CDR3 DNA: TGTGCCAGCAGCCAAAAACAGGTGGGGGTTTACGAGCAGTACTTC.

This rearrangement joins TRBV13 to TRBJ2-3; the D gene is possibly TRBD1 (6 bases). The V gene's germline CDR1 is PRHDT and CDR2 FYEKMQ (reference sequence). Trimming shortened V by 5 bases and J by 6 bases, and 18 bases separated the two germline ends. The CDR3 runs to 15 residues. CDR3 protein: CASSLKTGFDDTQYF. The CDR3 bases are TGTGCCAGCAGCCTTAAAACAGGGTTTGATGATACGCAGTATTTT. Full variable domain (outside the CDR3, taken from reference TRBV13 and TRBJ2-3): AAGVIQSPRHLIKEKRETATLKCYPIPRHDTVYWYQQGPGQDPQFLISFYEKMQSDKGSIPDRFSAQQFSDYHSELNMSSLELGDSALYFCASSLKTGFDDTQYFGPGTRLTVL.

V is TRBV2 and J is TRBJ1-1; D possibly corresponds to TRBD1 (5 bases). Trimming pared 7 bases from V and 3 bases from J, leaving 9 bases between. CDR3 size: 12 residues. Germline values: CDR1 SNHLY, CDR2 FYNNEI. This CDR3 reads CASNQGHTEAFF. Here the CDR3 DNA reads TGTGCCAGCAACCAGGGACACACTGAAGCTTTCTTT. The variable domain in full, with the rest retrieved from reference TRBV2 and TRBJ1-1, is EPEVTQTPSHQVTQMGQEVILRCVPISNHLYFYWYRQILGQKVEFLVSFYNNEISEKSEIFDDQFSVERPDGSNFTLKIRSTKLEDSAMYFCASNQGHTEAFFGQGTRLTVV.

The chain uses TRBV7-9 and TRBJ1-5; D perhaps matches TRBD1 (6 bases). This CDR3 region has 13 residues. Trimming shortened V by 6 bases and J by 3 bases, and 9 bases separated the two germline ends. CDR1 is SEHNR and CDR2 is FQNEAQ in the germline V gene (reference sequence). The CDR3 coding sequence is TGTGCCAGCAGAGGACAGCCCAATCAGCCCCAGCATTTT. This gives the protein CASRGQPNQPQHF.

CDR3 in amino acids: CASSELLDTQYF. The CDR3 region has the DNA TGTGCCAGCAGTGAGCTGTTAGATACGCAGTATTTT. The rearrangement joins TRBV25-1 to TRBJ2-3; D remains ambiguous. Germline CDR1 is MGHDK and CDR2 is SYGVNS. V lost 3 bases, J lost 5 bases, and 6 bases lay in between. The CDR3 is 12 amino acids.

A few counts support this clone. This chain uses TRBV28 with TRBJ2-2; tentatively, D is TRBD1 or TRBD2 (5 bases each). The germline gives CDR1 MDHEN, CDR2 SYDVKM. The CDR3 is 15 amino acids. Trimming took 6 bases from V and 1 from J, leaving 12 bases between them. CDR3 in DNA: TGTGCCAGCAGACGAGGGACGGTGAACACCGGGGAGCTGTTTTTT. Protein product: CASRRGTVNTGELFF.

The rearrangement links TRBV7-9 to TRBJ2-7; tentative D call: TRBD2 (6 bases). The V end was cut by 5 bases, the J end by 2 bases, with 16 bases between. Germline CDR1 and CDR2: SEHNR and FQNEAQ (reference sequence). The CDR3 runs to 15 residues. CDR3 region: CASSGPPGLTYEQYF. The CDR3, as DNA: TGTGCCAGCAGCGGACCCCCGGGACTGACCTACGAGCAGTACTTC.